The 9 T cell receptor beta chains below all came from one sample that was sequenced in a study of T cell clonotyping in hematopoietic cell transplantation. Measured with immunoSEQ multiplex PCR; TCRdb has only the in-frame clones, and not every one. This repertoire shows roughly 49,000 clones, over 75% found once; its top ten account for 5.5% to 7%. Time point in this sample: recipient sample about 28 days before transplant, after cytoreduction. The material was peripheral blood mononuclear cells, obtained before stem cell transplant. The receptors stem from a man in his 60s with biphenotypic leukemia. Some clones in this sample may be carry-over from other donors' samples.

The chain employs TRBV5-5 and TRBJ1-1, with unresolved D. Looked up from germline, CDR1 is SGHKS and CDR2 is YYEKEE (reference sequence). This CDR3 is 13 amino acids long. Trimming shortened V by 3 bases and J by 1 base, and 7 bases separated the two germline ends. The DNA for the CDR3 is TGTGCCAGCAGCTCCCAGGCGAACACTGAAGCTTTCTTT. It encodes CASSSQANTEAFF. The full variable domain, in which reference TRBV5-5 and TRBJ1-1 provide the parts outside the CDR3, is DAGVTQSPTHLIKTRGQQVTLRCSPISGHKSVSWYQQVLGQGPQFIFQYYEKEERGRGNFPDRFSARQFPNYSSELNVNALLLGDSALYLCASSSQANTEAFFGQGTRLTVV.

The chain has TRBV11-2 and TRBJ1-1, with D hard to call. The V gene's germline CDR1 is SGHAT and CDR2 FQNNGV. Trimming removed 7 bases from V and 1 base from J, with 10 bases in between. This CDR3 is 13 amino acids long. The CDR3 reads CASKRQPNTEAFF. CDR3 sequence (DNA): TGTGCCAGCAAGCGGCAGCCGAACACTGAAGCTTTCTTT.

This chain links TRBV5-6 with TRBJ2-7; 8 positions agree with TRBD2. The CDR3 runs 15 residues. J gave up 4 bases and V 0 bases, and 6 bases lay outside the gene matches. Germline V gene data show CDR1 as SGHDT and CDR2 as YYEEEE. The CDR3: CASSLGVSGTYEQYF. CDR3 nucleotide sequence: TGTGCCAGCAGCTTGGGTGTTAGCGGGACTTACGAGCAGTACTTC.

The chain employs TRBV19 and TRBJ2-5; D remains unclear. Germline V gives CDR1 LNHDA, CDR2 SQIVND (reference sequence). V lost 1 base to trimming and J lost 7 bases, with 7 bases between them. CDR3 length: 12 residues. The CDR3 loop reads CASSIGEGTQYF. The CDR3 nucleotides read TGTGCCAGTAGTATAGGGGAAGGGACCCAGTACTTC.

This clone came up once. The gene calls are TRBV5-1 and TRBJ1-2; TRBD1 matches 9 bases. The length of the CDR3 is 13 residues. Trimming at V came to 2 bases and at J to 7 bases, leaving 3 bases not matched to a gene. The germline V gene has CDR1 SGHRS and CDR2 YFSETQ. For the CDR3, the DNA is TGCGCCAGCAGCTTTACAGGGGGCGGTGGCTACACCTTC. It yields the protein CASSFTGGGGYTF.

In its sample, this clone was seen once. CDR3 sequence reads: CASRRQGRDYGYTF. The CDR3 nucleotides read TGTGCCAGTCGAAGACAGGGCCGGGACTATGGCTACACCTTC. The chain employs TRBV19 and TRBJ1-2; 7 nucleotides agree with TRBD1. This CDR3 is built from 14 residues. J gave up 3 bases and V 8 bases, and 9 bases lay outside the gene matches. Germline V gene data show CDR1 as LNHDA and CDR2 as SQIVND (reference sequence).

In its sample, this clone was seen a few times. The CDR3 DNA sequence: TGCGCCAGCAGCTCGGACGACTATGGCTACACCTTC. Translated: CASSSDDYGYTF. This chain uses TRBV5-1 with TRBJ1-2; D gene unclear. Trimming cost V 3 bases and J 3 bases, with 6 bases left between them. Germline V gene lookup returns CDR1 SGHRS and CDR2 YFSETQ. There are 12 residues in the CDR3.

The V and J genes are TRBV2 and TRBJ1-1; D gene ambiguous. V dropped 8 bases and J dropped 2 bases, with 15 bases sitting between them. Germline lookup yields CDR1 SNHLY and CDR2 FYNNEI. This CDR3 spans 14 amino acids. CDR3 in DNA: TGTGCCAGCGGCGTGGGAGAAGAAAACACTGAAGCTTTCTTT. This codes for CASGVGEENTEAFF.

The CDR3 coding sequence is TGTGCCTGGGCACCGGGACAGGGGGTAAAGGAAAAACTGTTTTTT. This sequence encodes CAWAPGQGVKEKLFF. V and J are TRBV30 and TRBJ1-4; 11 bases align to TRBD1. Germline V CDR1 and CDR2: GTSNPN, SVGIG (reference sequence). This CDR3 spans 15 amino acids. Unmatched junction bases numbered 10, after V lost 5 bases and J lost 8 bases.